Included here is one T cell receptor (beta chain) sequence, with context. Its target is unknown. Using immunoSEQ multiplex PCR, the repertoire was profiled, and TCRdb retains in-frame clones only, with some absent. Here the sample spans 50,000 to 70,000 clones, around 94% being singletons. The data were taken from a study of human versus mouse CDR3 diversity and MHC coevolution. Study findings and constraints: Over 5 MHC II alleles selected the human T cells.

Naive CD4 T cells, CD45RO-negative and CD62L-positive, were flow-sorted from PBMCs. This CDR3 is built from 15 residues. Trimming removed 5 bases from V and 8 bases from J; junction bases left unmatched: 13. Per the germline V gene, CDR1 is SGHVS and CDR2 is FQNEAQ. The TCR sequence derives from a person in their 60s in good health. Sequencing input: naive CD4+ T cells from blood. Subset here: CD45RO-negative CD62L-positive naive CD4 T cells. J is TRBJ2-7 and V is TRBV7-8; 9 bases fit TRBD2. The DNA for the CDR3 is TGTGCCAGCAGCCCAAAGACTAGCGGACATACGAAGCAGTACTTC. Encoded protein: CASSPKTSGHTKQYF.